The sequence of this T cell receptor (beta chain) was determined in a study of blood T cells in healthy people across ages (dated by TCRdb to about 2015). The study in broad terms: In model experiments, template switching captured roughly one uniquely barcoded TCR beta cDNA molecule for every two T cells. Donors of different ages were randomly distributed across sequencing lanes to avoid experimental bias. Four age groups were formed from the donors: young (average 16 years), middle-aged (just under 40), aged (62) and long-lived (more than 75). For two donors (one aged 18 to 30 and one aged 80 or older), the study analyzed two additional independent replicas of 1 million unique cDNA reads from the same blood draw. The study measured age-related changes in TCR beta repertoire diversity using deep sequencing normalized with unique cDNA molecular identifiers. Results and caveats for the whole study, not just this receptor: The percentage of naive T cells measured by flow cytometry correlated strongly with observed TCR beta diversity. Because profiling used bulk unsorted PBMCs, naive and antigen-experienced compartments could not be compared conclusively. Estimates of total diversity from one million sequenced T cells were regarded as lower bounds and underestimates. Compared with the aged group, the long-lived group had more naive CD4+ T cells, fewer expanded clones and increased TCR diversity, a pattern suggesting age selection. As age increased, observed TCR beta diversity per million T cells dropped in a roughly linear way, and a significant reduction was already evident by age 40. Because the CMV infection status of the donors was unknown, age-related changes in expanded clonotypes may potentially have been confounded.

Library construction relied on 5' RACE. Sequenced on an Illumina HiSeq 2500. The second PCR ran for roughly 6 to 11 cycles and used a J-beta primer mix along with a sample-barcoded 5' primer. Each TCR beta cDNA molecule received a unique molecular identifier from a template-switch 5' adaptor carrying 12 random nucleotides. Each sample yielded at least 2.5 million CDR3-containing paired-end reads. First-strand cDNA was synthesized from all RNA with the Mint cDNA synthesis kit, primed by a TRBC-specific oligonucleotide. After uracil-DNA glycosylase treatment, a first 18-cycle PCR used universal primers M1SS and BC2_uni_R on all cDNA. Per the source publication's procedure: Normalization of each sample was performed by random selection of 1 million high-quality reads, each carrying a distinct molecular identifier. Instead of being binned into consensus sequences, reads with shared molecular identifiers were discarded. MiTCR, with a Q25 quality threshold and the strictest error-elimination algorithm, was used for CDR3 identification, clonotype clustering and error correction. A nonparametric unseen species model with Euler transformation was used to estimate a lower bound on total TCR beta diversity. TCRdb reanalyzed the raw reads on its own, using fastp at Q25 for trimming and MiXCR for clone calling, and kept in-frame beta chains. Entries that share a CDR3 protein sequence are merged under the most common genes and DNA. What appears here as the V and J calls and clone size reflects TCRdb's work, not the paper's. Within this sample are about 1.8 million distinct CDR3 sequences, with 49% of them counted one time only. Jointly, the top ten make up 2.1% of the sample.

Donors were under 40 systemically healthy Caucasian individuals from Russia aged 6 to 90 years. Around 9.9 milliliters of peripheral blood were collected from each donor into EDTA-treated Vacutainer tubes. Ficoll-Paque density-gradient centrifugation was used to isolate PBMCs, with at least 6.5 million per sample. Trizol reagent was used to extract total RNA from PBMCs, with at least 5 micrograms per sample. For every donor, flow cytometry on a PBMC aliquot measured the percentage of naive CD45RAhigh/CD27high T cells. From a lookup of the germline V gene, CDR1 and CDR2 are SQVTM and ANQGSEA. Relative to germline, V is 0 bases shorter and J is 5 bases shorter, with 13 bases between their ends. From cysteine to phenylalanine, the CDR3 is 14 amino acids long. CDR3 DNA only is kept here, 42 bases in frame from base 1. A word on this clonotype: What antigen it recognizes has not been identified. Nothing much larger sits one base from this clone, and base qualities are not available.

The sequence came from a woman in her forties in good health. Sequencing was done on a sample of blood. The chain is assembled from TRBV29-1 and TRBJ1-2, with the D gene not confidently named. CDR3 region: CSVEDSGGWYGYTF. The DNA reads TGCAGCGTTGAAGATTCCGGCGGGTGGTATGGCTACACCTTC.